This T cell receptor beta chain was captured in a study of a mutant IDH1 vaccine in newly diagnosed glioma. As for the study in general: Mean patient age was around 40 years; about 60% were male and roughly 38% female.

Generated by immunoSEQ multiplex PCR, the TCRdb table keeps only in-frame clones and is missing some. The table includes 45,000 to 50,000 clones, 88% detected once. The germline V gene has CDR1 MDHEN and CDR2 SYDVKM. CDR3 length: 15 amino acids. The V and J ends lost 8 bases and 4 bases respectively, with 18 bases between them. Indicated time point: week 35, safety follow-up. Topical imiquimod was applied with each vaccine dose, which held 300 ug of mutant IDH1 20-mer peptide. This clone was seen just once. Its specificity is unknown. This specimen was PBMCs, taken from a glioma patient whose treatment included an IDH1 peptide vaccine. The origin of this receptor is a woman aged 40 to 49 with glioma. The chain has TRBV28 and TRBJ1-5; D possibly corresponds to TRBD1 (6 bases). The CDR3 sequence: CASGTSTGDNQPQHF. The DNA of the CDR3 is TGTGCCAGCGGAACCTCGACAGGAGATAATCAGCCCCAGCATTTT.